This T cell receptor beta chain was captured in a study of T cells after yellow fever vaccination. Study-level information: It was SMART-Seq v4 Ultra Low Input that prepared the fractions with low cell numbers. Study-wide points: Weaker overall, the secondary response nonetheless peaked faster (day 5 versus 15). Detected again after the booster were most primary-vaccination clones, at almost 97% CD4 and 88% CD8. Any FACS-sorted repertoire could hold abundant clonotypes that contaminate it from the bulk population.

CDR1 is MDHEN and CDR2 is SYDVKM in the germline V gene. V lost 1 base to trimming and J lost 8 bases; unmatched junction nucleotides: 5. The CDR3 contains 16 residues. Via MiXCR, TCRdb re-called the 5' RACE reads, giving one row per CDR3 protein. The profile shows some 250,000 distinct CDR3 sequences, approximately 3.6% of them singletons. The sample holds many counts of this clonotype. Antigen specificity is unknown. The chain combines TRBV28 with TRBJ1-6; TRBD1 matches 10 bases. Sequencing used PBMCs, obtained 15 days after the yellow fever booster vaccination. This TCR derives from a man aged 18 to 30 who received the YFV17D yellow fever vaccine. The CDR3: CASSLYDRGLYSPLHF. The CDR3 DNA sequence: TGTGCCAGCAGTTTATATGACAGGGGGCTCTATTCACCCCTCCACTTT.